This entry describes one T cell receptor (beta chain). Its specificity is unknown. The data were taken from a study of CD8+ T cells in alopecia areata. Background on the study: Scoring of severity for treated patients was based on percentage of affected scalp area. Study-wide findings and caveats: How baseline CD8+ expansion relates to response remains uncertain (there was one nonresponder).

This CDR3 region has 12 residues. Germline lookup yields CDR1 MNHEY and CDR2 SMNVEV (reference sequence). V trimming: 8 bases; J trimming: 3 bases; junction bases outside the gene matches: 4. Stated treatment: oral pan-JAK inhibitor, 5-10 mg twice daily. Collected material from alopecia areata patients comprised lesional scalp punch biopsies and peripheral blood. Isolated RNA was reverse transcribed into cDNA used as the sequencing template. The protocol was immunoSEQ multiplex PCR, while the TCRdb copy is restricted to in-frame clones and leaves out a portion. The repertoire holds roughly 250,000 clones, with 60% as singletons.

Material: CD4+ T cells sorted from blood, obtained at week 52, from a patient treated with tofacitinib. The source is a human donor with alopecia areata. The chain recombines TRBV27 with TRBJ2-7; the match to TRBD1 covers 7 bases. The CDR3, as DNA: TGTGCCAGCCGGGACAGCCACTACGAGCAGTACTTC. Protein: CASRDSHYEQYF.